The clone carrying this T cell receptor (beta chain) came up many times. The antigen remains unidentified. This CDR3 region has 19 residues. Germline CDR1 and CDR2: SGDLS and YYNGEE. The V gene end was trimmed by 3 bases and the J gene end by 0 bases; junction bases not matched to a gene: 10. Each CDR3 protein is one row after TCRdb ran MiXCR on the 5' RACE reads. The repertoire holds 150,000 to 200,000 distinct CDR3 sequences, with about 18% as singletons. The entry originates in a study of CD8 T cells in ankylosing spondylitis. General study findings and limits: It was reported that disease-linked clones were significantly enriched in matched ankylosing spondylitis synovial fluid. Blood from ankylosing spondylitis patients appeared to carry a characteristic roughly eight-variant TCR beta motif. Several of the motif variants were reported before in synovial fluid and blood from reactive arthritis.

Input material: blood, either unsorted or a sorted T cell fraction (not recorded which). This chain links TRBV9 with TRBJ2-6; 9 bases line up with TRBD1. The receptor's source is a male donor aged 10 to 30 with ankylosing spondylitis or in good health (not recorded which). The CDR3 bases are TGTGCCAGCAGCGCCATCCCGGGACAGGGCCCCTCTGGGGCCAACGTCCTGACTTTC. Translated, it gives CASSAIPGQGPSGANVLTF.